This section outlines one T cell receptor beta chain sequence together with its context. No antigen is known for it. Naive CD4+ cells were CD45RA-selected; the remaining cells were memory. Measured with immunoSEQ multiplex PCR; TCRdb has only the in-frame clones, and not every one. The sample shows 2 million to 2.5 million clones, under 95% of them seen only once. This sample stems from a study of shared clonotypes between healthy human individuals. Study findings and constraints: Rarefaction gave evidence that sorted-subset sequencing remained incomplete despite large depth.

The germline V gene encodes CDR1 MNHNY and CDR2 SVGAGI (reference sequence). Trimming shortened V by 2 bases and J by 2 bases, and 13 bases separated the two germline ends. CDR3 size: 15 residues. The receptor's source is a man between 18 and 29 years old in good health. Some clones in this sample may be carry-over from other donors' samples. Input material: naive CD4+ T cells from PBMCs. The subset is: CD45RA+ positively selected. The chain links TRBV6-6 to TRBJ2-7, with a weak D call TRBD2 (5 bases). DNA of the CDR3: TGTGCCAGCAGTTACAGCGGTCGGGGAACCTACGAGCAGTACTTC. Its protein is CASSYSGRGTYEQYF.